The rows below give T cell receptor beta chains drawn from one sample of a study of blood T cell repertoires in COVID-19. Produced via immunoSEQ multiplex PCR; TCRdb's table is partial and in-frame only. The sample contains approximately 200,000 clones, about 88% of which appear only once. The specimen was peripheral blood. The receptor set was obtained from a man aged 45-60 years who had recovered from COVID-19. Both conserved end residues are part of each CDR3. Fields, in order: J gene, clone size, D gene, V gene, CDR3 protein, CDR3 DNA. The D gene is left open where the match is weak. Expanded clones are given a class, and other clones once, few, many or no size at all.

TRBJ1-6,.,.,TRBV2,CASSEEGVANSPLHF,TGTGCCAGCAGTGAAGAGGGGGTCGCGAATTCACCCCTCCACTTT
TRBJ2-3,.,TRBD2,TRBV2,CASSEDGVRTRRSTDTQYF,TGTGCCAGCAGTGAAGACGGGGTAAGGACTAGAAGGTCCACAGATACGCAGTATTTT
TRBJ2-7,.,TRBD1,TRBV5-1,CASKGTGGMNEQYF,TGCGCCAGCAAAGGGACAGGGGGCATGAACGAGCAGTACTTC
TRBJ1-5,.,.,TRBV19,CASNLLGMEQPQHF,TGTGCCAGTAACCTACTAGGGATGGAACAGCCCCAGCATTTT
TRBJ2-2,.,TRBD1,TRBV2,CASRQGAATGELFF,TGTGCCAGCCGACAGGGGGCTGCAACCGGGGAGCTGTTTTTT
TRBJ2-7,.,TRBD1,TRBV28,CASSLTGGGLSYEQYF,TGTGCCAGCAGTTTGACAGGGGGCGGACTAAGTTACGAGCAGTACTTC
TRBJ2-3,.,TRBD1,TRBV7-9,CASSRGQGMADTQYF,TGTGCCAGCAGCCGGGGACAGGGGATGGCAGATACGCAGTATTTT
TRBJ2-5,.,TRBD1,TRBV5-4,CASSSGGAGPQETQYF,TGTGCCAGCAGCTCAGGGGGCGCGGGGCCCCAAGAGACCCAGTACTTC
TRBJ1-2,.,TRBD1,TRBV5-4,CASSLPGGYGYTF,TGTGCCAGCAGCTTGCCAGGGGGCTATGGCTACACCTTC
TRBJ2-5,.,TRBD2,TRBV19,CASSQRRSGRAAETQYF,TGTGCCAGTAGTCAAAGGCGGAGCGGGAGGGCTGCAGAGACCCAGTACTTC
TRBJ2-7,.,TRBD2,TRBV5-1,CASSSGGVGQGAEQYF,TGCGCCAGCAGTTCGGGAGGGGTCGGACAAGGGGCCGAGCAGTACTTC
TRBJ1-5,.,.,TRBV28,CASSFSGAGQPQHF,TGTGCCAGCAGTTTTTCAGGGGCCGGTCAGCCCCAGCATTTT
TRBJ2-3,.,.,TRBV28,CASSLLSGDTQYF,TGTGCCAGCAGTTTACTTAGCGGAGATACGCAGTATTTT
TRBJ1-5,few,TRBD1,TRBV6-5,CASTLTGRQPQHF,TGTGCCAGCACTTTGACAGGGAGGCAGCCCCAGCATTTT
TRBJ1-1,.,.,TRBV27,CASSLYYGRNTEAFF,TGTGCCAGCAGTTTGTATTACGGTCGTAACACTGAAGCTTTCTTT
TRBJ1-1,few,.,TRBV30,CAADRGNTEAFF,TGTGCCGCGGACAGAGGAAACACTGAAGCTTTCTTT
TRBJ2-2,once,.,TRBV6-5,CASSYLRAGGSGELFF,TGTGCCAGCAGTTACCTCCGGGCCGGAGGGTCCGGGGAGCTGTTTTTT
TRBJ2-7,.,.,TRBV18,CASSPPGSIHEQYF,TGTGCCAGCTCACCCCCGGGATCCATCCACGAGCAGTACTTC
TRBJ2-1,.,TRBD2,TRBV7-9,CASSFVPGLAMGEQFF,TGTGCCAGCAGCTTTGTACCGGGACTAGCAATGGGTGAGCAGTTCTTC
TRBJ2-5,.,.,TRBV25-1,CASSADRLQETQYF,TGTGCCAGCAGTGCCGACAGGCTTCAAGAGACCCAGTACTTC
TRBJ2-5,.,TRBD1,TRBV24-1,CATSEGGQGVGETQYF,TGTGCCACCAGTGAGGGCGGACAGGGCGTGGGGGAGACCCAGTACTTC
TRBJ1-1,.,.,TRBV11-3,CASSSSQDTEAFF,TGTGCCAGCAGTTCCTCCCAGGACACTGAAGCTTTCTTT
TRBJ2-1,.,TRBD2,TRBV7-2,CASSLVASGRFSYNEQFF,TGTGCCAGCAGCTTAGTGGCTAGCGGGAGGTTCTCCTACAATGAGCAGTTCTTC
TRBJ2-2,.,TRBD1,TRBV3-1/TRBV3-2,CASSEAGTGSPGELFF,TGTGCCAGCAGCGAAGCCGGGACAGGGTCACCCGGGGAGCTGTTTTTT
TRBJ1-5,.,.,TRBV2,CASSQGLAVQPQHF,TGTGCCAGCAGTCAGGGGTTGGCAGTTCAGCCCCAGCATTTT
TRBJ2-7,.,TRBD1,TRBV27,CASSRFGTDTYEQYF,TGTGCCAGCAGCCGGTTCGGGACAGATACCTACGAGCAGTACTTC
TRBJ2-1,.,.,TRBV3-1/TRBV3-2,CASCQRNNYNEQFF,TGTGCCAGCTGCCAGCGAAATAACTACAATGAGCAGTTCTTC
TRBJ2-7,.,TRBD2,TRBV5-1,CASSLVAGDGYEQYF,TGCGCCAGCAGCTTGGTAGCGGGAGATGGCTACGAGCAGTACTTC
TRBJ2-7,.,TRBD2,TRBV7-9,CASSLVGLAGGPEFYEQYF,TGTGCCAGCAGCTTAGTGGGACTAGCGGGAGGGCCGGAATTCTACGAGCAGTACTTC
TRBJ1-6,.,.,TRBV28,CASRVATRTFSYNSPLHF,TGTGCCAGCAGGGTAGCGACACGAACCTTCTCCTATAATTCACCCCTCCACTTT
TRBJ1-6,few,.,TRBV18,CASSPQGGNSPLHF,TGTGCCAGCTCACCACAGGGAGGTAATTCACCCCTCCACTTT
TRBJ1-6,.,TRBD1,TRBV7-9,CASTVDRVRSPLHF,TGTGCCAGCACCGTGGACAGGGTGAGATCACCCCTCCACTTT
TRBJ2-2,.,.,TRBV18,CASSPLQEVTGELFF,TGTGCCAGCTCACCACTACAGGAAGTCACCGGGGAGCTGTTTTTT